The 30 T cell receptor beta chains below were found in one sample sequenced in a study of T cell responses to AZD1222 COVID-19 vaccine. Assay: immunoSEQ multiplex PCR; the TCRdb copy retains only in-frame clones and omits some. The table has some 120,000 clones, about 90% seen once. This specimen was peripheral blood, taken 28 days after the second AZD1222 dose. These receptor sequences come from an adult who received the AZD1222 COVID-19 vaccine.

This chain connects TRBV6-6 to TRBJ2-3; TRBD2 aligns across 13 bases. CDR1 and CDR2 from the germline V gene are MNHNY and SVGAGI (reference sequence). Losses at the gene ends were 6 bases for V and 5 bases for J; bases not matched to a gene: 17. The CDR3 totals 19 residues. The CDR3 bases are TGTGCCAGCAGCTCTCCACGGACTAGCGGGAGTCAACCAATAGATACGCAGTATTTT. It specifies CASSSPRTSGSQPIDTQYF.

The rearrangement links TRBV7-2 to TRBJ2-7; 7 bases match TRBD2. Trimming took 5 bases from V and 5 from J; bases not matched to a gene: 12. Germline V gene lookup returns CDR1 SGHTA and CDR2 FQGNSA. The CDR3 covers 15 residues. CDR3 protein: CASSPSLLATHEQYF. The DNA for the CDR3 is TGTGCCAGCAGCCCCTCCCTACTAGCGACCCACGAGCAGTACTTC. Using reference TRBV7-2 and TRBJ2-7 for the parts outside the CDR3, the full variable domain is GAGVSQSPSNKVTEKGKDVELRCDPISGHTALYWYRQSLGQGLEFLIYFQGNSAPDKSGLPSDRFSAERTGGSVSTLTIQRTQQEDSAVYLCASSPSLLATHEQYFGPGTRLTVT.

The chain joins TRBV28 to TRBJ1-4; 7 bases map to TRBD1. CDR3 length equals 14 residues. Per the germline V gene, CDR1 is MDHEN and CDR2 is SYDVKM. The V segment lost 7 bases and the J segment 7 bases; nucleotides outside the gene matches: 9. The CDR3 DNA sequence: TGTGCCAGCACGGGCGGGACAGAAGTTGAAAAACTGTTTTTT. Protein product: CASTGGTEVEKLFF.

The CDR3 loop is CATSRDVSGGDLGTSRYNEQFF. The DNA for the CDR3 is TGTGCCACCAGCAGAGATGTCTCTGGTGGGGATTTAGGGACTAGCAGATACAATGAGCAGTTCTTC. This sequence joins TRBV15 and TRBJ2-1, with 9 positions matching TRBD2. V was pared by 0 bases and J by 4 bases, with 22 bases of the junction left unmatched. This CDR3 has 22 amino acids. Germline CDR1 and CDR2: LNHNV and YYDKDF (reference sequence).

This CDR3 reads CASSPRQGYTDTQYF. The CDR3 coding sequence is TGTGCCAGCTCACCGAGACAGGGATACACAGATACGCAGTATTTT. The J gene is TRBJ2-3, the V gene TRBV18, with TRBD1 identical over 7 bases. Trimming took 3 bases from V and 2 from J; bases not matched to a gene: 5. Germline V gives CDR1 KGHSH, CDR2 LQKENI. The CDR3 totals 15 residues.

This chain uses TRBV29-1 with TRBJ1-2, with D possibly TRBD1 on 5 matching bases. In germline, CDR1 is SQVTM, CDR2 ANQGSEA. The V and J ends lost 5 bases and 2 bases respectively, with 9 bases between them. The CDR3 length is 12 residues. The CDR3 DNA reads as TGCAGCGTTTATCAGGGAAACTATGGCTACACCTTC. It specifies CSVYQGNYGYTF.

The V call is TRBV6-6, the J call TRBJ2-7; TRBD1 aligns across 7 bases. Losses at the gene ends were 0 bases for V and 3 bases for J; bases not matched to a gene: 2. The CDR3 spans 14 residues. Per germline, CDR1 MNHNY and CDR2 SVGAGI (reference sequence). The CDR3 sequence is CASSYSTGHYEQYF. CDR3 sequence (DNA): TGTGCCAGCAGTTACTCGACAGGGCACTACGAGCAGTACTTC.

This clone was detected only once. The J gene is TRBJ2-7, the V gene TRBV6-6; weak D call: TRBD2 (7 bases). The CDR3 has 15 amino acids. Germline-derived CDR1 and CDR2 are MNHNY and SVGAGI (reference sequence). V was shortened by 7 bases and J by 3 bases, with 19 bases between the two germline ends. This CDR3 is CASNAGGPYGYEQYF. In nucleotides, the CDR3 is TGTGCCAGCAATGCCGGGGGGCCATACGGCTACGAGCAGTACTTC.

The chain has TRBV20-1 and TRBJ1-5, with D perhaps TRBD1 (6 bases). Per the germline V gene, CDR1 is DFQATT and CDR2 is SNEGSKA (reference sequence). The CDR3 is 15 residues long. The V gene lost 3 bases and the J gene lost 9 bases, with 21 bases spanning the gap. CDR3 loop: CSASSVEDSLGPQHF. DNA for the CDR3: TGCAGTGCTAGTTCAGTGGAGGACAGTCTTGGGCCCCAGCATTTT.

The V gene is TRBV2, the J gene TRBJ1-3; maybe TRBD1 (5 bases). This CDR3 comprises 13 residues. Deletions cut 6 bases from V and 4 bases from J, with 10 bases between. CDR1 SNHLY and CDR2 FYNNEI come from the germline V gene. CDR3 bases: TGTGCCAGCAGGACAGATTACGGAAACACCATATATTTT. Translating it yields CASRTDYGNTIYF.

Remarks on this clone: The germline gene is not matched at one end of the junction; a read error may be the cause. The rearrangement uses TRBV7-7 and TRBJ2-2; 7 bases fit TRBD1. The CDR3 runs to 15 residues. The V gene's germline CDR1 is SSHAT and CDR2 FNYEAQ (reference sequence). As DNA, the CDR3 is TGTGCTAGCAGCCCTACAGGGGTTGGGACCGGGGAGCTGTTTTTT. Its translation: CASSPTGVGTGELFF.

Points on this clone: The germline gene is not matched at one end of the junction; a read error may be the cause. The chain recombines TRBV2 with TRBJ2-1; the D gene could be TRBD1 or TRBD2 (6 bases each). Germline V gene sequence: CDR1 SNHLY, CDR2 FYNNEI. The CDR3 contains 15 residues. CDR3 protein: CASTEEDSTGAEQFF. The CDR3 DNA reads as TGTGCCAGCACTGAAGAGGACTCCACGGGGGCCGAGCAGTTCTTC.

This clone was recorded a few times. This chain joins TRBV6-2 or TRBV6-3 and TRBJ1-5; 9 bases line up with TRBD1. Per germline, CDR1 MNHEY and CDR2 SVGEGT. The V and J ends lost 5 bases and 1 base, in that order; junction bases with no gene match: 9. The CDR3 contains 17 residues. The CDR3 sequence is CASSPPTGGNSNQPQHF. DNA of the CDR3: TGTGCCAGCAGTCCACCGACAGGGGGAAACAGCAATCAGCCCCAGCATTTT.

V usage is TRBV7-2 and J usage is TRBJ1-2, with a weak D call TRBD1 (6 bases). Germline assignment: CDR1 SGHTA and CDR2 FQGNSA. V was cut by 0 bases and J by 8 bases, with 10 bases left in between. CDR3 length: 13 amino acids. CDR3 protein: CASSLASGGGYTF. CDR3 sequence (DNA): TGTGCCAGCAGCTTAGCTTCGGGGGGCGGCTACACCTTC.

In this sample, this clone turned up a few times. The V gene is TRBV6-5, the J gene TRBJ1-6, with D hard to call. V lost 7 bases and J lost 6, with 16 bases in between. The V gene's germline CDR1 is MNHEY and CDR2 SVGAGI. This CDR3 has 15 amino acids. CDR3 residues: CASTTLQTPNSPLHF. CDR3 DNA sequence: TGTGCCAGCACCACGCTTCAGACCCCTAATTCACCCCTCCACTTT.

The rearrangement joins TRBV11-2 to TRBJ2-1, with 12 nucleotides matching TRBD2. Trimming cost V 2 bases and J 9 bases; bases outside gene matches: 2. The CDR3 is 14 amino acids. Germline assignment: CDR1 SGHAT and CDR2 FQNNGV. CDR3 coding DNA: TGTGCCAGCAGCTTACTAGCGGGGGGGATTGAGCAGTTCTTC. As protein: CASSLLAGGIEQFF.

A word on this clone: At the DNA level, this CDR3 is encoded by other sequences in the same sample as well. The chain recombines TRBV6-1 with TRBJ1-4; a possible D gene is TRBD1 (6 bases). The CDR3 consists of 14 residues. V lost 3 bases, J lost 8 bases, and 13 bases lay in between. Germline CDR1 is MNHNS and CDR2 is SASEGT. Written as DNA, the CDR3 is TGTGCCAGCAGTGAGCGGGACATAAGAGAAAAACTGTTTTTT. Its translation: CASSERDIREKLFF.

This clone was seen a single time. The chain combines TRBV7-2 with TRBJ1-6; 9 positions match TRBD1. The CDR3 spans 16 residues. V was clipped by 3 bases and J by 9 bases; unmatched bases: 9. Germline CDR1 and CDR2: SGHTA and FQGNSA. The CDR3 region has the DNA TGTGCCAGCAGCTTGACTCCGGGACAGGGAGGTTCACCCCTCCACTTT. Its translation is CASSLTPGQGGSPLHF.

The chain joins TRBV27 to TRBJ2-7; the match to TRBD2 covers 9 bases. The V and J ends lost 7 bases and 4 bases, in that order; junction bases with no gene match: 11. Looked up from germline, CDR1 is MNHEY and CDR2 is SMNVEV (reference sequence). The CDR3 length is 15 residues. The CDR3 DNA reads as TGTGCCAGCACCAGACAAGCGGGAGGTCAATACGAGCAGTACTTC. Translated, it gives CASTRQAGGQYEQYF.

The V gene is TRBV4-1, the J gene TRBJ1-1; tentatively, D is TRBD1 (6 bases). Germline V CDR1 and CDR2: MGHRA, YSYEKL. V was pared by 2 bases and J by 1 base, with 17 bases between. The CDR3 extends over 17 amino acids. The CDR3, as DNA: TGCGCCAGCAGCCAATTCGGGGGCGGGCGCTCGAACACTGAAGCTTTCTTT. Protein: CASSQFGGGRSNTEAFF.

The CDR3 sequence is CASSGNTGAEAFF. CDR3 DNA sequence: TGTGCCAGCAGCGGCAACACAGGGGCTGAAGCTTTCTTT. The chain is built from TRBV7-2 and TRBJ1-1, with 7 bases matching TRBD1. Germline CDR1 and CDR2: SGHTA and FQGNSA. The CDR3 has 13 amino acids. The J segment lost 6 bases and the V segment lost 5 bases, leaving 6 bases of the junction unmatched.

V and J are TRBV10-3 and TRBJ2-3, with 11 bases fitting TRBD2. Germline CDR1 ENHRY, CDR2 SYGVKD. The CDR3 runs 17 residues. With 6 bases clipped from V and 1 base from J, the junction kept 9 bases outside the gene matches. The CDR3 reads CAISSSLTSGGTDTQYF. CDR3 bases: TGTGCCATCAGCTCAAGCTTGACTAGCGGGGGCACAGATACGCAGTATTTT.

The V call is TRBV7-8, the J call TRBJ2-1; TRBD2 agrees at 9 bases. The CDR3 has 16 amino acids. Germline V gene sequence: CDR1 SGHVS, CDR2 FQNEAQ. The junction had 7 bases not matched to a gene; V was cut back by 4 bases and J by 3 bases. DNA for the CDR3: TGTGCCAGCAGCTCATATAGCGGGGGACACTACAATGAGCAGTTCTTC. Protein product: CASSSYSGGHYNEQFF.

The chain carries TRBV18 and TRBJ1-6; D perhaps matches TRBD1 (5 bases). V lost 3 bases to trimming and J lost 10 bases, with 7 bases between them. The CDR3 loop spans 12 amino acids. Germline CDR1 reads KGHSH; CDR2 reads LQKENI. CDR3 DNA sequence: TGTGCCAGCTCACCGCAGGGCTCACCCCTCCACTTT. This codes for CASSPQGSPLHF.

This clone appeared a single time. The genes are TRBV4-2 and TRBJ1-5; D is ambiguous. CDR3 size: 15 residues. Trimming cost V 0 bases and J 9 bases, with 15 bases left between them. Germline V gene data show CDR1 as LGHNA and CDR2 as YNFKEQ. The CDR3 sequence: CASSQDLAGGMPQHF. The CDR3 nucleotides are TGTGCCAGCAGCCAAGATTTGGCAGGTGGGATGCCCCAGCATTTT.

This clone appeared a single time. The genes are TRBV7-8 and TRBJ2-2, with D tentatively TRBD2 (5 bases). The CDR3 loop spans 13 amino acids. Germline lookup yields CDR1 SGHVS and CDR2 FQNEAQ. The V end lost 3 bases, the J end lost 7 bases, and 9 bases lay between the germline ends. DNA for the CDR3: TGTGCCAGCAGCTTTTGGACTGGCGGGGAGCTGTTTTTT. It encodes CASSFWTGGELFF.

This CDR3 is CASSPGGTNTGELFF. CDR3 DNA: TGTGCCAGCAGCCCAGGGGGGACGAACACCGGGGAGCTGTTTTTT. The rearrangement joins TRBV28 to TRBJ2-2, with D maybe TRBD1 (7 bases). The CDR3 sequence is 15 residues long. CDR1 is MDHEN, CDR2 SYDVKM, per germline. Trimming cost V 6 bases and J 0 bases, with 11 bases left between them.

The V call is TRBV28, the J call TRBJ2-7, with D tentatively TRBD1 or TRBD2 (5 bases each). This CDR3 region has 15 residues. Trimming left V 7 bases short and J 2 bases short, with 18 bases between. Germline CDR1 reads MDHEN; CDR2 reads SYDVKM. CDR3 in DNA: TGTGCCAGCACCGAGGTAGGGCAGGGACCCTACGAGCAGTACTTC. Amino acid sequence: CASTEVGQGPYEQYF.

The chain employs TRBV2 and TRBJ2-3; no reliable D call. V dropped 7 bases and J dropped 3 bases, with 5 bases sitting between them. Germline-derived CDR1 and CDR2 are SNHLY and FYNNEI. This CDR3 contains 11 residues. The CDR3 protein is CASTKTDTQYF. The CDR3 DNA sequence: TGTGCCAGCACGAAGACAGATACGCAGTATTTT.

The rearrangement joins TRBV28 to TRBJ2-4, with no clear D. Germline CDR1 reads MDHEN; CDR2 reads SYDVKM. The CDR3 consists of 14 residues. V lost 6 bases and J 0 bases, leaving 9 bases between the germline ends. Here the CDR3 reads CASSLLLAKNIQYF. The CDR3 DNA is TGTGCCAGCAGCTTGCTTCTAGCCAAAAACATTCAGTACTTC.